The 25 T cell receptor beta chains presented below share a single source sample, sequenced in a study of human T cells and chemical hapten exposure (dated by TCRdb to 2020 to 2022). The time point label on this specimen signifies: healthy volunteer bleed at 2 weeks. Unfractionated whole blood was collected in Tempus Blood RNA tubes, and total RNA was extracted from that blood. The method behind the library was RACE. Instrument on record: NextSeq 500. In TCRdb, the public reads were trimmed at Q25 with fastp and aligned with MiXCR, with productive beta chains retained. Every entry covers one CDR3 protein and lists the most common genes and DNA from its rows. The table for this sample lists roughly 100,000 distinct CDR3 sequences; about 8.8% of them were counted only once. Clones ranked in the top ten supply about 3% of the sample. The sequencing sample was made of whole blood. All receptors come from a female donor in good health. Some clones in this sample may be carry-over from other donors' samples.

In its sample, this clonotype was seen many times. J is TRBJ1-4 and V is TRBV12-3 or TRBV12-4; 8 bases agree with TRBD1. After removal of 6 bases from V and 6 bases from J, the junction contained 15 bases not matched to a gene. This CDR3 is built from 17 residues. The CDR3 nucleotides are TGTGCCAGCAGGCAGAACCAGGGGGCCCGCAGGGATGAAAAACTGTTTTTT. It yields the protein CASRQNQGARRDEKLFF.

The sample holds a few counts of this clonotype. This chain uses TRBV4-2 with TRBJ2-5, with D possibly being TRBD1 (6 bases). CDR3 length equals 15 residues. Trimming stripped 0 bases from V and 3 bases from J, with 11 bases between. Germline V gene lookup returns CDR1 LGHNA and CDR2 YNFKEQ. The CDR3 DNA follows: TGTGCCAGCAGCCAAGACGGACAGCGTGAAGAGACCCAGTACTTC. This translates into CASSQDGQREETQYF.

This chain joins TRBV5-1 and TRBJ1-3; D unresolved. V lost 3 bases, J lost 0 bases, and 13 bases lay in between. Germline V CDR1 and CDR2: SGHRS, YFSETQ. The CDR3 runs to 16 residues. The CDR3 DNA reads TGCGCCAGCAGCTCTGCCCCGGTCTTCTCTGGAAACACCATATATTTT. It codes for CASSSAPVFSGNTIYF.

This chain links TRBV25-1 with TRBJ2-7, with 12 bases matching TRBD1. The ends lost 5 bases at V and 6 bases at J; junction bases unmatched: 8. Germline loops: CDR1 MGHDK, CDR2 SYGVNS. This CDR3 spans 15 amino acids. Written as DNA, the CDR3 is TGTGCCAGCAGTTATACGGGACAGGGGGCGGGCGAGCAGTACTTC. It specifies CASSYTGQGAGEQYF.

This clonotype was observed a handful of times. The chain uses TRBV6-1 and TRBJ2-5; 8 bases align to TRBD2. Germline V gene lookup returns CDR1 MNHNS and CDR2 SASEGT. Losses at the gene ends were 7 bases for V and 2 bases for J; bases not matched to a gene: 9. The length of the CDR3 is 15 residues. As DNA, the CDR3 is TGTGCCAGCAAATTTACTAGCGGTTTTCAAGAGACCCAGTACTTC. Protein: CASKFTSGFQETQYF.

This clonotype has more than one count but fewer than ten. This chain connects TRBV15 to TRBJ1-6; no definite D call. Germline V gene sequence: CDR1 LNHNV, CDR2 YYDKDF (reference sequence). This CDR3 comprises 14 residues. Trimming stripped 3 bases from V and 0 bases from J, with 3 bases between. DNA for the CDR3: TGTGCCACCAGCAGGGACTCCTATAATTCACCCCTCCACTTT. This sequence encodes CATSRDSYNSPLHF.

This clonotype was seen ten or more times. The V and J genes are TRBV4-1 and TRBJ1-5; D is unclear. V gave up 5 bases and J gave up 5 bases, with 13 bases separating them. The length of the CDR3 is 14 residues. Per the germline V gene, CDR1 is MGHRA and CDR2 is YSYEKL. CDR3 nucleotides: TGCGCCAGCAGCTCGTCTCGACCAGATCAGCCCCAGCATTTT. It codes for CASSSSRPDQPQHF.

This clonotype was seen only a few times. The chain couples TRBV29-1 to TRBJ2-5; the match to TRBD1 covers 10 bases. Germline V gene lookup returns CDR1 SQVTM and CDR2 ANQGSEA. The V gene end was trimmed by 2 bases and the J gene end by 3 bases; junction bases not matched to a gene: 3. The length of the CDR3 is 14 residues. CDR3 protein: CSVEMGTGEETQYF. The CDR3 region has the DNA TGCAGCGTTGAAATGGGGACAGGGGAAGAGACCCAGTACTTC.

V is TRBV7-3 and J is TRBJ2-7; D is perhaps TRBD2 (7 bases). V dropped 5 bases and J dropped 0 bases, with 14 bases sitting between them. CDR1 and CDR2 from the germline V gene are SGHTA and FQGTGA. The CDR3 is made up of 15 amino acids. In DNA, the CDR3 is TGTGCCAGCAGCCCAGGGAGGGGGAGCTCCTACGAGCAGTACTTC. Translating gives CASSPGRGSSYEQYF.

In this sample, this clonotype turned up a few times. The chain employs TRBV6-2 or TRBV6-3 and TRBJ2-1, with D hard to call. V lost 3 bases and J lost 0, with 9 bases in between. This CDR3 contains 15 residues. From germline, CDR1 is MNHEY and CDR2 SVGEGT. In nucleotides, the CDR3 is TGTGCCAGCAGTTATGGATCCTCCTCCTACAATGAGCAGTTCTTC. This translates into CASSYGSSSYNEQFF.

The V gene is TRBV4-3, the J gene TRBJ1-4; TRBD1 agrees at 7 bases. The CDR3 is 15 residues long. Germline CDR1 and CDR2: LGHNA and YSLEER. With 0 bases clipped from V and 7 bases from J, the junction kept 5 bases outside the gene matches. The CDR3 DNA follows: TGCGCCAGCAGCCAAGACGGGGGACAGTCTGAAAAACTGTTTTTT. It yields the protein CASSQDGGQSEKLFF.

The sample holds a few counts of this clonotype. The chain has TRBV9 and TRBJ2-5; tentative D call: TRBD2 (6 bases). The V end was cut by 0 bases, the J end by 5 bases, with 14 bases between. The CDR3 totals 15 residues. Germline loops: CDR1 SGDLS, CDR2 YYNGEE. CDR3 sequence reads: CASSVGGLPLETQYF. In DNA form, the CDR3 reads TGTGCCAGCAGCGTAGGCGGACTACCTCTCGAGACCCAGTACTTC. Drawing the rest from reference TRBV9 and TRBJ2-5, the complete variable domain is DSGVTQTPKHLITATGQRVTLRCSPRSGDLSVYWYQQSLDQGLQFLIQYYNGEERAKGNILERFSAQQFPDLHSELNLSSLELGDSALYFCASSVGGLPLETQYFGPGTRLLVL.

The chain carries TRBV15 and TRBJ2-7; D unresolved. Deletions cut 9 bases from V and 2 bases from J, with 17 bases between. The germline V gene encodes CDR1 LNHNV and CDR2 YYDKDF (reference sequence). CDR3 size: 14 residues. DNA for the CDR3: TGTGCCACGGGCGAGTCCGGACGTGCCTACGAGCAGTACTTC. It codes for CATGESGRAYEQYF.

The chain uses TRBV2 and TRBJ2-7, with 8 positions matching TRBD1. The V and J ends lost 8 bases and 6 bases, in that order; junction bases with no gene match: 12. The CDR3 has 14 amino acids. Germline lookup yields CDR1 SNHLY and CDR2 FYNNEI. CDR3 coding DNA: TGTGCCAGCGACTCGACAGGGGCCCGGAGCGAGCAGTACTTC. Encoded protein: CASDSTGARSEQYF.

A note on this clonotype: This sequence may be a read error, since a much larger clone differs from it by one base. The CDR3 loop is CVSSLGLVAEQYF. In DNA, the CDR3 is TGTGTCAGCAGTTTAGGACTAGTGGCCGAGCAGTACTTC. The rearrangement links TRBV27 to TRBJ2-7; TRBD2 matches at 7 bases. CDR3 length: 13 amino acids. CDR1 is MNHEY and CDR2 is SMNVEV in the germline V gene (reference sequence).

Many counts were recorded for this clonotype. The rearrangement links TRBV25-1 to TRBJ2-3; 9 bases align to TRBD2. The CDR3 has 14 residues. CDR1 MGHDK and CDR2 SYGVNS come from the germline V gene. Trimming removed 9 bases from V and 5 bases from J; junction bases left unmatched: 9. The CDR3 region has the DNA TGTGCCAGTTCCGGGACTAGCCAATTAGATACGCAGTATTTT. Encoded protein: CASSGTSQLDTQYF.

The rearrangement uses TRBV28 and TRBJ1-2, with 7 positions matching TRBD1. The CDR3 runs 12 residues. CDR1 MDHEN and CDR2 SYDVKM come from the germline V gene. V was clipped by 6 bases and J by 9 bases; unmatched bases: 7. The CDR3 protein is CASRDLGQRYTF. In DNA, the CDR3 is TGTGCCAGCAGAGATTTGGGACAGCGCTACACCTTC.

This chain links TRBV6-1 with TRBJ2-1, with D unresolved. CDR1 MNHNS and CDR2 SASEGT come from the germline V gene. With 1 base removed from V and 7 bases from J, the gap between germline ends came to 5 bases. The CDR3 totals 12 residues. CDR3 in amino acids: CASSEVGNEQFF. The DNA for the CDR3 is TGTGCCAGCAGTGAAGTAGGGAATGAGCAGTTCTTC.

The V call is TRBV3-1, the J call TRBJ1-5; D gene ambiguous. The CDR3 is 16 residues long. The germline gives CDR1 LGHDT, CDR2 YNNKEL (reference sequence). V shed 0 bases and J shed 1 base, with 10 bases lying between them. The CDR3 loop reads CASSQDGGLSNQPQHF. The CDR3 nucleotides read TGTGCCAGCAGCCAAGACGGCGGATTGAGCAATCAGCCCCAGCATTTT.

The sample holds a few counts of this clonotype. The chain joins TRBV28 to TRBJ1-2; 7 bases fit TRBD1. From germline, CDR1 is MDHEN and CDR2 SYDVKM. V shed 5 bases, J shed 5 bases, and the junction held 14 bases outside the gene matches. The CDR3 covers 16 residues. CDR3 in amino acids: CASSPRRQGTVYGYTF. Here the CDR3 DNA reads TGTGCCAGCAGTCCCCGCCGACAGGGAACCGTATATGGCTACACCTTC.

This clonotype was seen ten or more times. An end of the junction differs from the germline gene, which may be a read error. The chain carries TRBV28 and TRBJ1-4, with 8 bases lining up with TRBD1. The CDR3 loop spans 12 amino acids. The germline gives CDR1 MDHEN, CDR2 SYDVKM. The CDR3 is CASSSSGTGIDF. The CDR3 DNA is TGTGCCAGCAGTTCATCCGGGACAGGAATCGACTTT.

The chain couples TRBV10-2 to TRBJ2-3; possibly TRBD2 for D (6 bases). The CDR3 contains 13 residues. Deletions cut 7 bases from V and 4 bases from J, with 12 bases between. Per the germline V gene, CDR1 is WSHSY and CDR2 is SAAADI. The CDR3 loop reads CASTPGAADTQYF. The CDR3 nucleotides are TGCGCCAGCACCCCGGGAGCAGCAGATACGCAGTATTTT.

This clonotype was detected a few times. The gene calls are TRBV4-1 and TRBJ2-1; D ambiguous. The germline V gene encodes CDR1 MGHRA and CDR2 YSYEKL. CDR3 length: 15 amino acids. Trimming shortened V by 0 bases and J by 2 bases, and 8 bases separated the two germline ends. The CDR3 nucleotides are TGCGCCAGCAGCCAAGAGGATGGGCCCTACAATGAGCAGTTCTTC. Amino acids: CASSQEDGPYNEQFF.

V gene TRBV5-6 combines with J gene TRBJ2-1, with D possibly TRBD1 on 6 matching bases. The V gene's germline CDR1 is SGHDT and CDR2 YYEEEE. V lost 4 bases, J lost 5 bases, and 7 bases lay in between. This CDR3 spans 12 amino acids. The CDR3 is CASSNRDNEQFF. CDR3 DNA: TGTGCCAGCAGCAACAGGGACAATGAGCAGTTCTTC.

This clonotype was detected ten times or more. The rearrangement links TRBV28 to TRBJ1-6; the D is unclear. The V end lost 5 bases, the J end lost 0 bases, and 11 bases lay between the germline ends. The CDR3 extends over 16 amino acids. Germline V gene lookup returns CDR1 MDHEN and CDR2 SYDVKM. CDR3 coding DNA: TGTGCCAGCAGTGCCCCCCGGTTCTCCTATAATTCACCCCTCCACTTT. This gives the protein CASSAPRFSYNSPLHF.